The 24 T cell receptor beta chains reported below all come from one sample, sequenced in a study of blood T cell repertoires in COVID-19. Generated by immunoSEQ multiplex PCR, the TCRdb table keeps only in-frame clones and is missing some. The sample has approximately 150,000 clones, 82% seen once. The sample was PBMCs or T cells enriched from blood (not recorded which). Receptors originate from a man aged 55 to 70 who had recovered from COVID-19.

V usage is TRBV18 and J usage is TRBJ1-4, with 8 bases aligning to TRBD1. CDR3 length: 16 residues. The germline gives CDR1 KGHSH, CDR2 LQKENI. J was trimmed by 0 bases and V by 0 bases; bases with no gene match: 0. As DNA, the CDR3 is TGTGCCAGCTCACCACCGGGACAGGCAACTAATGAAAAACTGTTTTTT. Its protein is CASSPPGQATNEKLFF.

The chain employs TRBV4-1 and TRBJ1-2, with 9 bases lining up with TRBD1. With V trimmed by 4 bases and J by 10 bases, 13 bases remained unmatched. Germline V gene lookup returns CDR1 MGHRA and CDR2 YSYEKL. The CDR3 has 15 residues. The CDR3 is CASSPVQGASNLYTF. The CDR3 DNA sequence: TGCGCCAGCAGCCCGGTACAGGGGGCTTCGAACCTCTACACCTTC.

The chain links TRBV5-1 to TRBJ1-6; 9 nucleotides match TRBD1. CDR1 and CDR2 from the germline V gene are SGHRS and YFSETQ. J was trimmed by 8 bases and V by 3 bases; bases with no gene match: 3. This CDR3 is built from 14 residues. This chain's CDR3 is CASSSTGGDSPLHF. Written as DNA, the CDR3 is TGCGCCAGCAGCTCGACAGGGGGTGATTCACCCCTCCACTTT.

This clone came up a few times. The chain combines TRBV4-2 with TRBJ1-2; D is unresolved. Germline V gene sequence: CDR1 LGHNA, CDR2 YNFKEQ. With 8 bases removed from V and 3 bases from J, the gap between germline ends came to 16 bases. The CDR3 runs 14 residues. Here the CDR3 reads CASLGEGAYYGYTF. The CDR3 nucleotides are TGTGCCAGCCTCGGAGAGGGTGCCTACTATGGCTACACCTTC.

The chain links TRBV5-1 to TRBJ1-4, with D uncertain. This CDR3 contains 15 residues. Trimming stripped 6 bases from V and 0 bases from J, with 12 bases between. Germline lookup yields CDR1 SGHRS and CDR2 YFSETQ. CDR3 coding DNA: TGCGCCAGCACCCCTGCCGGTGCAACTAATGAAAAACTGTTTTTT. This encodes CASTPAGATNEKLFF.

The chain recombines TRBV5-1 with TRBJ2-1, with TRBD2 matching over 15 bases. The CDR3 loop spans 18 amino acids. CDR1 SGHRS and CDR2 YFSETQ come from the germline V gene. V was pared by 5 bases and J by 3 bases, with 9 bases of the junction left unmatched. The CDR3 region is CASSYLGLAGGLYNEQFF. The CDR3 nucleotides are TGCGCCAGCAGTTACCTCGGACTAGCGGGAGGGCTCTACAATGAGCAGTTCTTC.

CDR3 region: CASTSGAGGNQPQHF. Written as DNA, the CDR3 is TGTGCCAGCACCTCGGGGGCCGGGGGGAATCAGCCCCAGCATTTT. The V and J genes are TRBV28 and TRBJ1-5; D might be TRBD1 (6 bases). Trimming left V 7 bases short and J 4 bases short, with 17 bases between. The CDR3 consists of 15 residues. CDR1 and CDR2 (germline): MDHEN, SYDVKM.

This rearrangement joins TRBV7-9 to TRBJ2-2, with 7 positions matching TRBD1. This CDR3 is built from 14 residues. The V and J ends lost 5 bases and 3 bases, in that order; junction bases with no gene match: 3. The germline gives CDR1 SEHNR, CDR2 FQNEAQ (reference sequence). Written as DNA, the CDR3 is TGTGCCAGCAGCCATCAGGGGGACACCGGGGAGCTGTTTTTT. Its translation: CASSHQGDTGELFF. Complete variable domain (other parts from reference TRBV7-9 and TRBJ2-2): DTGVSQNPRHKITKRGQNVTFRCDPISEHNRLYWYRQTLGQGPEFLTYFQNEAQLEKSRLLSDRFSAERPKGSFSTLEIQRTEQGDSAMYLCASSHQGDTGELFFGEGSRLTVL.

There are many counts of this clone. This chain joins TRBV7-9 and TRBJ1-1, with D possibly being TRBD1 (6 bases). Germline lookup yields CDR1 SEHNR and CDR2 FQNEAQ (reference sequence). V was cut by 3 bases and J by 4 bases, with 12 bases left in between. The CDR3 length is 14 residues. In DNA, the CDR3 is TGTGCCAGCAGCTTGGGGGGGCTGGCCACTGAAGCTTTCTTT. It codes for CASSLGGLATEAFF. The entire variable domain, with the rest obtained from reference TRBV7-9 and TRBJ1-1, is as follows: DTGVSQNPRHKITKRGQNVTFRCDPISEHNRLYWYRQTLGQGPEFLTYFQNEAQLEKSRLLSDRFSAERPKGSFSTLEIQRTEQGDSAMYLCASSLGGLATEAFFGQGTRLTVV.

This chain connects TRBV7-2 to TRBJ2-7; 12 bases are a match to TRBD2. The CDR3 length is 17 residues. The germline CDR1 and CDR2 sequences are SGHTA and FQGNSA. With 2 bases clipped from V and 7 bases from J, the junction kept 12 bases outside the gene matches. The CDR3 spells CASSLYGTSGSWVEQYF. The CDR3, as DNA: TGTGCCAGCAGCTTATACGGGACTAGCGGGTCCTGGGTGGAGCAGTACTTC.

The chain joins TRBV5-6 to TRBJ1-6; 8 bases are a match to TRBD1. The CDR3 has 16 amino acids. Germline CDR1 SGHDT, CDR2 YYEEEE. Unmatched junction bases numbered 13, after V lost 5 bases and J lost 9 bases. The CDR3 bases are TGTGCCAGCAGTTTGACGACGGGAACAGGGGGTTCACCCCTCCACTTT. The encoded protein is CASSLTTGTGGSPLHF.

V and J are TRBV9 and TRBJ1-2; unclear D gene. V was shortened by 4 bases and J by 2 bases, with 12 bases between the two germline ends. Germline CDR1 SGDLS, CDR2 YYNGEE. This CDR3 is 14 amino acids long. Here the CDR3 DNA reads TGTGCCAGCAGCCCCAGTACAGCAAACTATGGCTACACCTTC. It translates to CASSPSTANYGYTF.

This clone occurred once. J is TRBJ2-7 and V is TRBV7-2; tentatively, D is TRBD1 (5 bases). V was clipped by 1 base and J by 3 bases, with 7 bases between them. Germline V CDR1 and CDR2: SGHTA, FQGNSA. This CDR3 has 13 residues. The DNA for the CDR3 is TGTGCCAGCAGCTTAGGACAGATCTACGAGCAGTACTTC. Amino acid sequence: CASSLGQIYEQYF.

The table lists this clone with a few counts. The chain recombines TRBV6-4 with TRBJ2-3; 9 positions agree with TRBD1. CDR3 size: 15 residues. Germline loops: CDR1 MRHNA, CDR2 SNTAGT. J lost 2 bases, V lost 4 bases, and 4 bases had no gene match. The CDR3 DNA is TGTGCCAGCAGTGCCGGGACAGGGAACACAGATACGCAGTATTTT. It specifies CASSAGTGNTDTQYF.

This chain uses TRBV27 with TRBJ2-1; 8 bases align to TRBD2. After removal of 0 bases from V and 7 bases from J, the junction contained 11 bases not matched to a gene. Germline V gene sequence: CDR1 MNHEY, CDR2 SMNVEV (reference sequence). This CDR3 contains 17 residues. Here the CDR3 reads CASSLSPTSGGGNEQFF. As DNA, the CDR3 is TGTGCCAGCAGTTTATCTCCCACTAGCGGAGGGGGAAATGAGCAGTTCTTC.

CDR3 nucleotides: TGTGCCAGCAGCTTAGGTTCGGGTGTAGGCGAGCAGTACTTC. This encodes CASSLGSGVGEQYF. The chain links TRBV7-2 to TRBJ2-7, with unresolved D. The germline gives CDR1 SGHTA, CDR2 FQGNSA. The CDR3 has 14 residues. With 1 base removed from V and 6 bases from J, the gap between germline ends came to 13 bases.

This chain uses TRBV14 with TRBJ1-1, with D unclear. Trimming cost V 5 bases and J 6 bases, with 16 bases left between them. This CDR3 spans 14 amino acids. CDR1 is SGHDN, CDR2 FVKESK, per germline. Here the CDR3 DNA reads TGTGCCAGCAGCTTCTCTTCGGTAGTGTCTGAAGCTTTCTTT. It translates to CASSFSSVVSEAFF. The full variable domain, in which reference TRBV14 and TRBJ1-1 provide the parts outside the CDR3, is EAGVTQFPSHSVIEKGQTVTLRCDPISGHDNLYWYRRVMGKEIKFLLHFVKESKQDESGMPNNRFLAERTGGTYSTLKVQPAELEDSGVYFCASSFSSVVSEAFFGQGTRLTVV.

This chain joins TRBV4-1 and TRBJ2-7, with a possible D match to TRBD2 (6 bases). The length of the CDR3 is 16 residues. The germline V and J ends were trimmed by 0 bases and 2 bases, with 14 bases remaining between them. CDR1 MGHRA and CDR2 YSYEKL come from the germline V gene. The CDR3 DNA sequence: TGCGCCAGCAGCCAAGAAGGCCCCGGGGGTGCCTACGAGCAGTACTTC. Amino acids: CASSQEGPGGAYEQYF.

Only one count was recorded for this clone. The chain joins TRBV15 to TRBJ2-2; D unresolved. V shed 1 base and J shed 5 bases, with 8 bases lying between them. Germline V CDR1 and CDR2: LNHNV, YYDKDF (reference sequence). The CDR3 totals 14 residues. CDR3 amino acids: CATSRALPTGELFF. The CDR3 coding sequence is TGTGCCACCAGCAGAGCCCTCCCTACCGGGGAGCTGTTTTTT.

CDR3 coding DNA: TGCGCCAGCAGCCAAGAGCGGCCAGCAGTCTATGGCTACACCTTC. Its protein is CASSQERPAVYGYTF. V and J are TRBV4-1 and TRBJ1-2; D gene uncertain. Per germline, CDR1 MGHRA and CDR2 YSYEKL. The CDR3 loop spans 15 amino acids. V was pared by 0 bases and J by 4 bases, with 12 bases between.

Turning to this clone: A read error may produce the germline difference seen at one junction end. The J gene is TRBJ1-1, the V gene TRBV10-3; D unresolved. CDR1 is ENHRY, CDR2 SYGVKD, per germline. CDR3 size: 13 residues. CDR3 coding DNA: TGTGCCACCGCCGGGGAACCGAACGCTGAAGCTTTCTTT. Translated, it gives CATAGEPNAEAFF.

In this sample, this clone turned up a few times. The rearrangement uses TRBV7-9 and TRBJ1-5; D is undetermined. V was trimmed by 1 base and J by 2 bases, leaving 9 bases between them. The CDR3 contains 15 residues. CDR1 is SEHNR, CDR2 FQNEAQ, per germline (reference sequence). The CDR3 DNA is TGTGCCAGCAGCTTAGGTGTGTCAGGCAATCAGCCCCAGCATTTT. It translates to CASSLGVSGNQPQHF.

The chain combines TRBV6-5 with TRBJ1-4; tentatively, D is TRBD1 (5 bases). This CDR3 comprises 14 residues. CDR1 and CDR2 (germline): MNHEY, SVGAGI. Between the trimmed V and J ends, which lost 8 bases and 3 bases, there was a span of 13 bases. The DNA for the CDR3 is TGTGCCAGCTCCCAGGGTCCGGCTAATGAAAAACTGTTTTTT. This sequence encodes CASSQGPANEKLFF.

This chain uses TRBV7-8 with TRBJ1-6; D may be TRBD1 (5 bases). Germline lookup yields CDR1 SGHVS and CDR2 FQNEAQ. Between the trimmed V and J ends, which lost 3 bases and 9 bases, there was a span of 24 bases. The CDR3 extends over 18 amino acids. DNA for the CDR3: TGTGCCAGCAGCTTCAATTCAGTGGGGGGAACCTTTGGTTCACCCCTCCACTTT. Translated: CASSFNSVGGTFGSPLHF. The variable domain in full, with the rest retrieved from reference TRBV7-8 and TRBJ1-6, is GAGVSQSPRYKVAKRGQDVALRCDPISGHVSLFWYQQALGQGPEFLTYFQNEAQLDKSGLPSDRFFAERPEGSVSTLKIQRTQQEDSAVYLCASSFNSVGGTFGSPLHFGNGTRLTVT.